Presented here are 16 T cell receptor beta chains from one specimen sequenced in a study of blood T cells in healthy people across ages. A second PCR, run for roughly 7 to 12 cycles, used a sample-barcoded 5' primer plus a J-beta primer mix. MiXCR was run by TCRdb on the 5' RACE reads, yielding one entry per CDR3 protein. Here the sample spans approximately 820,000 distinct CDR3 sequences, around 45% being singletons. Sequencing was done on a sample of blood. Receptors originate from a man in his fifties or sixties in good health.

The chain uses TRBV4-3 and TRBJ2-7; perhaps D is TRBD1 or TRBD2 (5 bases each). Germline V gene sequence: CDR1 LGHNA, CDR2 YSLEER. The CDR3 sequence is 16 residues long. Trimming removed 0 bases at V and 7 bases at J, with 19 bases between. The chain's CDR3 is CASSQDMASQGVEQYF. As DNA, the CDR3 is TGCGCCAGCAGCCAAGATATGGCTAGCCAGGGCGTTGAGCAGTACTTC.

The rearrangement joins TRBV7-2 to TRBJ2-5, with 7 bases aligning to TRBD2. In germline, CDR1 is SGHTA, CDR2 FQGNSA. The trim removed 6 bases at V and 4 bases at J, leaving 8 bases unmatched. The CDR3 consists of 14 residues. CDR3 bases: TGTGCCAGCAGTAATGGGGGGGAGGGAGAGACCCAGTACTTC. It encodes CASSNGGEGETQYF. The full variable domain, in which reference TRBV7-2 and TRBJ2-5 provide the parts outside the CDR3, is GAGVSQSPSNKVTEKGKDVELRCDPISGHTALYWYRQSLGQGLEFLIYFQGNSAPDKSGLPSDRFSAERTGGSVSTLTIQRTQQEDSAVYLCASSNGGEGETQYFGPGTRLLVL.

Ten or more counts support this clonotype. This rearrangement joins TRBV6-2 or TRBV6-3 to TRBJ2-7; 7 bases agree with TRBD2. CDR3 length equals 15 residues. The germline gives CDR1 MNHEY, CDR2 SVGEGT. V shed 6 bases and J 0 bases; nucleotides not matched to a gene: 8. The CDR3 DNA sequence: TGTGCCAGCAGCTCACTAGCGCAACTCTCCTACGAGCAGTACTTC. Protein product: CASSSLAQLSYEQYF.

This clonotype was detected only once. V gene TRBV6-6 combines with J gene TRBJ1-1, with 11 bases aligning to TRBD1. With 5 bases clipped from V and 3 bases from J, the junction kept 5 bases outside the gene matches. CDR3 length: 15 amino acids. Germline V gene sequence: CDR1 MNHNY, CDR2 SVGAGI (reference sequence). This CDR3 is CASSNGQGAHTEAFF. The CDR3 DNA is TGTGCCAGCAGTAATGGACAGGGGGCGCACACTGAAGCTTTCTTT.

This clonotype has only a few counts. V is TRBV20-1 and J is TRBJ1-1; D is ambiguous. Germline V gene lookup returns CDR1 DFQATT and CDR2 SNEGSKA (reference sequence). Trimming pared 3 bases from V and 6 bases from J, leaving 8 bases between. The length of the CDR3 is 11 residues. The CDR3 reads CSARKEAEAFF. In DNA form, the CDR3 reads TGCAGTGCTAGGAAGGAGGCTGAAGCTTTCTTT.

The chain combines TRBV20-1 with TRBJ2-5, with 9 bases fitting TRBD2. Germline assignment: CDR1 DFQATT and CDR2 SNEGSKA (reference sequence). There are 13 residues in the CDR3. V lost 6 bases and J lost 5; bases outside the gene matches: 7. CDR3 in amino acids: CSATREGRETQYF. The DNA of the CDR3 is TGCAGTGCGACGCGGGAGGGTCGGGAGACCCAGTACTTC.

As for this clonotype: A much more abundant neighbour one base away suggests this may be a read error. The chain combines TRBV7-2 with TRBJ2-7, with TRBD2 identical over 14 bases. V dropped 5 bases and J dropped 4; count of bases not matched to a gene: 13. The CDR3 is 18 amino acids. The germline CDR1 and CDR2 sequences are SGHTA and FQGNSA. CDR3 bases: TGTGCCAGCAGCCTCTTCCTTGGGACTAGCGGGGGTTTTTACGAGCAGTACTTC. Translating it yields CASSLFLGTSGGFYEQYF.

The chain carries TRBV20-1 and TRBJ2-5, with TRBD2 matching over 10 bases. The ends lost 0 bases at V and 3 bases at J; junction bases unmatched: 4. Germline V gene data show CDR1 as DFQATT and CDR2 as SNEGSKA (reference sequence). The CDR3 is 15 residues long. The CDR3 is CSARDLAGVEETQYF. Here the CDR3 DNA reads TGCAGTGCTAGAGATCTAGCGGGGGTCGAAGAGACCCAGTACTTC.

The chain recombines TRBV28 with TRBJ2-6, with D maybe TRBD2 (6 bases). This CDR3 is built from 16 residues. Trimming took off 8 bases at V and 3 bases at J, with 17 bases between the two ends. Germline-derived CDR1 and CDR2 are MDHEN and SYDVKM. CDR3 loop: CASFRGGELGANVLTF. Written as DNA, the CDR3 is TGTGCCAGCTTCCGGGGAGGCGAGCTTGGGGCCAACGTCCTGACTTTC.

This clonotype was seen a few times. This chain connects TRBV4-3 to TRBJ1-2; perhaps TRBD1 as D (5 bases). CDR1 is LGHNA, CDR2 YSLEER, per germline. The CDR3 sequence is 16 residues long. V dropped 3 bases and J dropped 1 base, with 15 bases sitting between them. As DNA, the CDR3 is TGCGCCAGCAGCCAGCAACAGGCTATCTTTAACTATGGCTACACCTTC. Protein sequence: CASSQQQAIFNYGYTF.

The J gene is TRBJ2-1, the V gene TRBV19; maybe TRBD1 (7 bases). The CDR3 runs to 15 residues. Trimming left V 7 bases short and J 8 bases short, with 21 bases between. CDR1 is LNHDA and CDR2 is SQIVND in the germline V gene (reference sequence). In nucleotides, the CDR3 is TGTGCCAGTACCCCAGGGGGGTCCAGGAGCGATGAGCAGTTCTTC. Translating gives CASTPGGSRSDEQFF. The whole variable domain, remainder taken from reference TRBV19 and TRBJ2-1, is DGGITQSPKYLFRKEGQNVTLSCEQNLNHDAMYWYRQDPGQGLRLIYYSQIVNDFQKGDIAEGYSVSREKKESFPLTVTSAQKNPTAFYLCASTPGGSRSDEQFFGPGTRLTVL.

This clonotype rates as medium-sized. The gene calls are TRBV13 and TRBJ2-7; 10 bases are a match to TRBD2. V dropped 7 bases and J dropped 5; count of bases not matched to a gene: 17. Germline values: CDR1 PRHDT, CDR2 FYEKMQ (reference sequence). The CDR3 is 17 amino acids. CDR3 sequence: CASTYNPKGLASNEQYF. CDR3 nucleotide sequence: TGTGCCAGCACCTATAACCCCAAGGGACTAGCGTCGAACGAGCAGTACTTC.

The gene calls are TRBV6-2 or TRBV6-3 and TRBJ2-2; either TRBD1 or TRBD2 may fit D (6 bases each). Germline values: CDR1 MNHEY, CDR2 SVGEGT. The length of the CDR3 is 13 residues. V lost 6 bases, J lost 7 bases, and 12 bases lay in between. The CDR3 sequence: CASRRDTGGELFF. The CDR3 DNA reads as TGTGCCAGCAGGCGGGACACTGGCGGGGAGCTGTTTTTT.

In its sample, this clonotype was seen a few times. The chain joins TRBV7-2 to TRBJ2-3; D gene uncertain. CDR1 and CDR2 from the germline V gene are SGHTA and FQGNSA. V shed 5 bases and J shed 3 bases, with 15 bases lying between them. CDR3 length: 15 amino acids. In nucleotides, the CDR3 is TGTGCCAGCAGCCCAGGAGAAACTGGGACAGATACGCAGTATTTT. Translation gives CASSPGETGTDTQYF.

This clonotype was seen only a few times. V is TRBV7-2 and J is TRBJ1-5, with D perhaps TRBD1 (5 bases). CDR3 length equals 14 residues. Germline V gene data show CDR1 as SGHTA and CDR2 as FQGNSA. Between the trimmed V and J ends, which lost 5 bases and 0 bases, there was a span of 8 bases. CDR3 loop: CASSPDSSNQPQHF. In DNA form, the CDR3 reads TGTGCCAGCAGCCCTGACAGTAGCAATCAGCCCCAGCATTTT. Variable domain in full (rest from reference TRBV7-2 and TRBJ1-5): GAGVSQSPSNKVTEKGKDVELRCDPISGHTALYWYRQSLGQGLEFLIYFQGNSAPDKSGLPSDRFSAERTGGSVSTLTIQRTQQEDSAVYLCASSPDSSNQPQHFGDGTRLSIL.

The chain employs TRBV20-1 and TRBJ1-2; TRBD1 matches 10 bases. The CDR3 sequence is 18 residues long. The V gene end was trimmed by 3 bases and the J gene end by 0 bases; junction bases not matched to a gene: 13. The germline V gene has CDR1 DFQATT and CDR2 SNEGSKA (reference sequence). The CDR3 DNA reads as TGCAGTGCTAGGGACAGGGGGATACCGGGACGGCCTAACTATGGCTACACCTTC. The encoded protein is CSARDRGIPGRPNYGYTF.